This T cell receptor (beta chain) was sequenced during a study of blood T cell repertoires in COVID-19. The overall study: The origin of the acute and convalescent COVID-19 samples was the United States, Italy and Spain. PBMCs, B-cell-depleted T cells, or T cells were the source of the cDNA or gDNA that made up the material.

Under the authors' procedure: How many nucleated cells were present was estimated from reference gene primer amplification. Data came from immunoSEQ multiplex PCR; TCRdb stores just in-frame clones and leaves some out. The V and J calls and clone size come from that table; D and trimming were worked out from the DNA. Seen here are fewer than 200,000 clones, roughly 70% observed once, and the top ten hold 3%. Unmatched junction bases numbered 9, after V lost 4 bases and J lost 8 bases. CDR1 is SGHDT and CDR2 is YYEEEE in the germline V gene. The CDR3 sequence is 15 residues long. The receptor was derived from a woman older than 75 with acute or convalescent COVID-19. This sequence joins TRBV5-6 and TRBJ1-4, with 9 bases lining up with TRBD1. Sequencing used peripheral blood. In DNA form, the CDR3 reads TGTGCCAGCAGCAAAAGGACAGGGGCTGAGGAAAAACTGTTTTTT. Encoded protein: CASSKRTGAEEKLFF.